This TCR beta chain derives from a study of identical twins. Study-level points and caveats: Invariant cells of the MAIT and iNKT types might have partly distorted the zero-insertion analyses.

This clonotype was seen a few times. Its antigen is as yet unknown. TCRdb recomputed calls from the 5' RACE reads with MiXCR, one row per CDR3 protein. The sample lists roughly 1,500,000 distinct CDR3 sequences, around 33% seen once, with roughly 0.3% in the top ten. V was clipped by 1 base and J by 4 bases, with 15 bases between them. This CDR3 has 16 amino acids. Germline V gene data show CDR1 as LGHDT and CDR2 as YNNKEL (reference sequence). The specimen was cord blood. This receptor was taken from a newborn girl in good health. The rearrangement joins TRBV3-1 to TRBJ2-3, with TRBD2 as a possible D gene (6 bases). In nucleotides, the CDR3 is TGTGCCAGCAGCCAAGGCTCGGGAGTGATCGCAGATACGCAGTATTTT. This translates into CASSQGSGVIADTQYF.